This T cell receptor (beta chain) is from a study of breast tumors, draining lymph nodes, adjacent tissues. The CDR3 has 16 residues. Unmatched junction bases numbered 13, after V lost 7 bases and J lost 1 base. Germline V CDR1 and CDR2: SGHAT, FQNNGV. Breast cancer patients provided tissue from their axillary draining lymph nodes. Regarding the study as a whole: Luminal-like breast cancer showed significantly greater tumor-nontumor repertoire similarity than basal-like breast cancer did.

Ten or more counts support this clonotype. Its matching antigen is unknown. Each CDR3 protein gets one entry after TCRdb re-called the multiplex PCR reads with MiXCR. The sample has approximately 230,000 distinct CDR3 sequences, less than 40% seen once; the top ten hold 3% to 4%. The clonotype comes from a female donor with breast cancer. Some clones in this sample may be carry-over from other donors' samples. The sequencing input was axillary lymph node tissue. This sequence joins TRBV11-2 and TRBJ2-7; 7 nucleotides align to TRBD1. CDR3: CASNSRGGAGSYEQYF. The DNA of the CDR3 is TGTGCCAGCAACTCCCGAGGGGGCGCAGGGTCCTACGAGCAGTACTTC.